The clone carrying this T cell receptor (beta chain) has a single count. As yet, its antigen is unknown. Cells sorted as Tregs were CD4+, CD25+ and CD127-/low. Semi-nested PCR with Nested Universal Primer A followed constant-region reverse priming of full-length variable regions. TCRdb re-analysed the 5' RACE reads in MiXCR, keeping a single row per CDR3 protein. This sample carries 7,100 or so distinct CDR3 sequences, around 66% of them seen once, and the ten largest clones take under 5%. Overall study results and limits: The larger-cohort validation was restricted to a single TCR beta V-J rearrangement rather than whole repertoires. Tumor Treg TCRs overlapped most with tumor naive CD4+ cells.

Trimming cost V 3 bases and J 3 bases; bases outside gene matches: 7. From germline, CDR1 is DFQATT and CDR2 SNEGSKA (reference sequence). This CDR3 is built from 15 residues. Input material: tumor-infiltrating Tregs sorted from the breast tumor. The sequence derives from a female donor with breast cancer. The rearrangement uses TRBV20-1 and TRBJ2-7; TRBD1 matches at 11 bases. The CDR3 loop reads CSASHSGTGGYEQYF. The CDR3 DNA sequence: TGCAGTGCTAGTCACTCCGGGACAGGGGGCTACGAGCAGTACTTC.